Presented here are 31 T cell receptor beta chains from one specimen sequenced in a study of T cell responses to AZD1222 COVID-19 vaccine. TCRdb's copy holds only in-frame clones and misses some; the assay was immunoSEQ multiplex PCR. The sample carries 100,000 to 150,000 clones, about nine tenths recorded once. The sample here was peripheral blood, taken on day 0 of AZD1222 vaccination. These receptor sequences come from an adult in good health.

The chain uses TRBV2 and TRBJ1-1; 7 positions match TRBD1. Per germline, CDR1 SNHLY and CDR2 FYNNEI. Unmatched junction bases numbered 7, after V lost 7 bases and J lost 2 bases. This CDR3 comprises 14 residues. For the CDR3, the DNA is TGTGCCAGCACCAGAGGACAGGCAAACACTGAAGCTTTCTTT. It codes for CASTRGQANTEAFF.

The chain carries TRBV5-5 and TRBJ2-5; D call uncertain. The V gene lost 4 bases and the J gene lost 1 base, with 14 bases spanning the gap. Germline lookup yields CDR1 SGHKS and CDR2 YYEKEE (reference sequence). The CDR3 contains 15 residues. The CDR3 here is CASSPSAYRQETQYF. In nucleotides, the CDR3 is TGTGCCAGCAGCCCGTCGGCCTACCGCCAAGAGACCCAGTACTTC.

The V call is TRBV11-2, the J call TRBJ2-1, with no clear D. Trimming took 5 bases from V and 2 from J, leaving 13 bases between them. Per the germline V gene, CDR1 is SGHAT and CDR2 is FQNNGV. This CDR3 has 15 residues. CDR3 in DNA: TGTGCCAGCAGCCCCCTAGGAGCTACCTACAATGAGCAGTTCTTC. Translating it yields CASSPLGATYNEQFF.

The chain joins TRBV6-5 to TRBJ1-1, with TRBD1 identical over 9 bases. V was clipped by 7 bases and J by 8 bases; unmatched bases: 5. CDR1 is MNHEY, CDR2 SVGAGI, per germline. This CDR3 comprises 12 residues. The CDR3 DNA is TGTGCCAGCAACGGACAGGGGATGGAAGCTTTCTTT. Translating gives CASNGQGMEAFF.

V and J are TRBV18 and TRBJ2-1; no reliable D call. Germline CDR1 KGHSH, CDR2 LQKENI. This CDR3 is built from 13 residues. V dropped 0 bases and J dropped 8 bases, with 8 bases sitting between them. CDR3 residues: CASSPPVQDEQFF. The CDR3 nucleotides read TGTGCCAGCTCACCACCCGTCCAGGATGAGCAGTTCTTC.

This chain uses TRBV18 with TRBJ1-5; the D is unclear. Germline CDR1 reads KGHSH; CDR2 reads LQKENI. Trimming took 2 bases from V and 9 from J, leaving 8 bases between them. The CDR3 has 12 amino acids. The CDR3 DNA follows: TGTGCCAGCTCACCAGGGGATGGGCCCCAGCATTTT. This codes for CASSPGDGPQHF. Using reference TRBV18 and TRBJ1-5 for the parts outside the CDR3, the full variable domain is NAGVMQNPRHLVRRRGQEARLRCSPMKGHSHVYWYRQLPEEGLKFMVYLQKENIIDESGMPKERFSAEFPKEGPSILRIQQVVRGDSAAYFCASSPGDGPQHFGDGTRLSIL.

This chain joins TRBV6-1 and TRBJ2-7; 7 nucleotides align to TRBD1. CDR1 and CDR2 from the germline V gene are MNHNS and SASEGT. This CDR3 is built from 14 residues. The V gene end was trimmed by 1 base and the J gene end by 4 bases; junction bases not matched to a gene: 4. The CDR3 is CASSEGQGSYEQYF. The CDR3 nucleotides are TGTGCCAGCAGTGAAGGACAGGGTTCTTACGAGCAGTACTTC.

DNA for the CDR3: TGTGCCAGCAGTCAGGGACAGGGGGGCACCTACGAGCAGTACTTC. It codes for CASSQGQGGTYEQYF. The J gene is TRBJ2-7, the V gene TRBV27; 11 bases fit TRBD1. CDR3 length: 15 amino acids. The germline V gene encodes CDR1 MNHEY and CDR2 SMNVEV (reference sequence). The V segment lost 5 bases and the J segment 2 bases; nucleotides outside the gene matches: 5.

The chain couples TRBV7-9 to TRBJ2-4; 8 bases map to TRBD1. This CDR3 spans 14 amino acids. The junction had 4 bases not matched to a gene; V was cut back by 1 base and J by 8 bases. Germline CDR1 reads SEHNR; CDR2 reads FQNEAQ (reference sequence). CDR3 nucleotides: TGTGCCAGCAGCTTAGGACAGGGGTTGGACATTCAGTACTTC. Residues: CASSLGQGLDIQYF.

As DNA, the CDR3 is TGCGCCAGCAGCGACAGGGGTATAGGGACTGAAGCTTTCTTT. This codes for CASSDRGIGTEAFF. This chain joins TRBV5-1 and TRBJ1-1; 8 positions agree with TRBD1. The length of the CDR3 is 14 residues. V shed 4 bases and J 5 bases; nucleotides not matched to a gene: 7. Germline V gives CDR1 SGHRS, CDR2 YFSETQ.

The chain couples TRBV6-1 to TRBJ1-1; D unresolved. The CDR3 loop spans 12 amino acids. Trimming took 5 bases from V and 7 from J, leaving 11 bases between them. Looked up from germline, CDR1 is MNHNS and CDR2 is SASEGT. Here the CDR3 DNA reads TGTGCCAGCAGTACACCGACGAGTGAAGCTTTCTTT. Its protein product is CASSTPTSEAFF.

This chain uses TRBV10-3 with TRBJ1-2; 12 bases map to TRBD1. The junction had 8 bases not matched to a gene; V was cut back by 5 bases and J by 4 bases. Germline values: CDR1 ENHRY, CDR2 SYGVKD. The CDR3 extends over 16 amino acids. The CDR3 sequence is CAISSPGTGGAYGYTF. The CDR3 DNA reads as TGTGCCATCAGTAGTCCCGGGACAGGGGGCGCCTATGGCTACACCTTC.

The J gene is TRBJ2-7, the V gene TRBV29-1; D is uncertain. V lost 4 bases and J lost 5, with 12 bases in between. The CDR3 totals 12 residues. CDR1 and CDR2 from the germline V gene are SQVTM and ANQGSEA. The CDR3 reads CSVARVKDEQYF. Here the CDR3 DNA reads TGCAGCGTTGCTAGGGTGAAGGACGAGCAGTACTTC.

J is TRBJ2-5 and V is TRBV24-1, with D possibly matching TRBD2 (7 bases). CDR3 length: 14 amino acids. Germline assignment: CDR1 KGHDR and CDR2 SFDVKD. The ends were cut back, 9 bases at V and 4 bases at J, with 17 bases in the middle. CDR3 sequence: CATGGGDPRETQYF. In nucleotides, the CDR3 is TGTGCCACCGGAGGGGGGGACCCACGAGAGACCCAGTACTTC.

The V call is TRBV18, the J call TRBJ2-5; D might be TRBD1 (5 bases). Germline loops: CDR1 KGHSH, CDR2 LQKENI. V was clipped by 5 bases and J by 5 bases, with 12 bases between them. The CDR3 sequence is 13 residues long. This CDR3 is CASSTRQLETQYF. CDR3 nucleotides: TGTGCCAGCTCAACAAGACAGTTGGAGACCCAGTACTTC.

The chain couples TRBV7-9 to TRBJ2-6, with D unresolved. Germline assignment: CDR1 SEHNR and CDR2 FQNEAQ (reference sequence). This CDR3 is 16 amino acids long. The ends were cut back, 6 bases at V and 0 bases at J, with 12 bases in the middle. The CDR3 spells CASRHIRDSGANVLTF. CDR3 in DNA: TGTGCCAGCAGACACATTAGGGACTCTGGGGCCAACGTCCTGACTTTC.

J is TRBJ1-1 and V is TRBV7-3, with TRBD1 matching 8 bases. Germline-derived CDR1 and CDR2 are SGHTA and FQGTGA. This CDR3 spans 15 amino acids. Losses at the gene ends were 2 bases for V and 4 bases for J; bases not matched to a gene: 6. The DNA for the CDR3 is TGTGCCAGCAGCTTAGGGACAGGCTCGATCACTGAAGCTTTCTTT. Translated: CASSLGTGSITEAFF.

The rearrangement uses TRBV18 and TRBJ1-2; D might be TRBD1 (6 bases). Germline V gives CDR1 KGHSH, CDR2 LQKENI. The CDR3 extends over 15 amino acids. The V end was cut by 3 bases, the J end by 6 bases, with 17 bases between. Written as DNA, the CDR3 is TGTGCCAGCTCACCCGGGCTCGGGGGCCGGGATGGCTACACCTTC. It encodes CASSPGLGGRDGYTF.

This chain joins TRBV19 and TRBJ2-5, with 8 nucleotides matching TRBD1. Per the germline V gene, CDR1 is LNHDA and CDR2 is SQIVND (reference sequence). The CDR3 contains 14 residues. The V and J ends lost 6 bases and 4 bases, in that order; junction bases with no gene match: 7. The CDR3: CASSDRGRGETQYF. The DNA for the CDR3 is TGTGCCAGTAGCGACAGGGGAAGGGGAGAGACCCAGTACTTC.

This clone was seen only once. This chain joins TRBV6-2 or TRBV6-3 and TRBJ2-3; 9 bases are shared with TRBD1. Unmatched junction bases numbered 5, after V lost 6 bases and J lost 4 bases. CDR1 and CDR2 (germline): MNHEY, SVGEGT. This CDR3 has 14 amino acids. The CDR3 coding sequence is TGTGCCAGCAGCCGGGACAGGGAGGCAGATACGCAGTATTTT. This encodes CASSRDREADTQYF.

This chain joins TRBV5-4 and TRBJ2-7; D unresolved. The CDR3 is 15 residues long. Germline V CDR1 and CDR2: SGHNT, YYREEE (reference sequence). V was clipped by 0 bases and J by 4 bases, with 14 bases between them. CDR3 residues: CASSLGPERDYEQYF. The CDR3, as DNA: TGTGCCAGCAGCTTGGGTCCCGAGAGAGATTACGAGCAGTACTTC.

The chain employs TRBV25-1 and TRBJ1-5; no reliable D call. V lost 4 bases to trimming and J lost 9 bases, with 10 bases between them. The CDR3 length is 12 residues. The germline gives CDR1 MGHDK, CDR2 SYGVNS. The CDR3 DNA reads as TGTGCCAGCAGTGCACCTAGGAGGCCCCAGCATTTT. Translated: CASSAPRRPQHF.

The chain recombines TRBV7-9 with TRBJ1-3; tentatively, D is TRBD1 (5 bases). This CDR3 has 17 amino acids. Germline loops: CDR1 SEHNR, CDR2 FQNEAQ (reference sequence). The V end lost 1 base, the J end lost 4 bases, and 17 bases lay between the germline ends. The CDR3 nucleotides read TGTGCCAGCAGCTTAGACGTAGGCAGGGTATACGGAAACACCATATATTTT. Amino acid sequence: CASSLDVGRVYGNTIYF.

In this sample, this clone turned up once. The gene calls are TRBV7-6 and TRBJ1-3; D is unclear. Trimming removed 1 base at V and 2 bases at J, with 9 bases between. The CDR3 is 15 amino acids. Per the germline V gene, CDR1 is SGHVS and CDR2 is FNYEAQ. CDR3 in DNA: TGTGCCAGCAGCTTAGTGGCAGAGCCTGGAAACACCATATATTTT. Translation: CASSLVAEPGNTIYF.

The genes are TRBV25-1 and TRBJ2-7, with D unclear. CDR1 is MGHDK, CDR2 SYGVNS, per germline. The length of the CDR3 is 17 residues. The V and J ends lost 1 base and 0 bases respectively, with 16 bases between them. For the CDR3, the DNA is TGTGCCAGCAGTGAATCGAAGATAGCTGGAAGCTCCTACGAGCAGTACTTC. Translation gives CASSESKIAGSSYEQYF.

The J gene is TRBJ1-5, the V gene TRBV7-2; 8 bases map to TRBD1. The germline CDR1 and CDR2 sequences are SGHTA and FQGNSA. The CDR3 is 14 amino acids. The trim removed 3 bases at V and 4 bases at J, leaving 2 bases unmatched. CDR3 loop: CASSFGTGNQPQHF. The CDR3 nucleotides are TGTGCCAGCAGCTTTGGGACAGGAAATCAGCCCCAGCATTTT.

This clone has only a few counts. The chain carries TRBV5-4 and TRBJ2-2; 11 bases match TRBD2. Trimming took 8 bases from V and 7 from J; bases not matched to a gene: 10. This CDR3 comprises 15 residues. Germline CDR1 reads SGHNT; CDR2 reads YYREEE (reference sequence). The CDR3 sequence is CARLYSSGRNGELFF. DNA of the CDR3: TGTGCCAGACTCTATTCTAGCGGGAGGAACGGGGAGCTGTTTTTT. The variable domain in full, completed from reference TRBV5-4 and TRBJ2-2, reads ETGVTQSPTHLIKTRGQQVTLRCSSQSGHNTVSWYQQALGQGPQFIFQYYREEENGRGNFPPRFSGLQFPNYSSELNVNALELDDSALYLCARLYSSGRNGELFFGEGSRLTVL.

This chain connects TRBV11-2 to TRBJ2-3, with 12 bases lining up with TRBD1. Germline V gives CDR1 SGHAT, CDR2 FQNNGV. V gave up 5 bases and J gave up 6 bases; unmatched junction bases: 6. The CDR3 spans 15 residues. The DNA for the CDR3 is TGTGCCAGCAGCCGCGGGGACAGGGGGCGTGATACGCAGTATTTT. Its translation is CASSRGDRGRDTQYF.

The J gene is TRBJ2-3, the V gene TRBV4-3; D possibly corresponds to TRBD1 (6 bases). Germline V gene sequence: CDR1 LGHNA, CDR2 YSLEER. The CDR3 sequence is 15 residues long. The V end was cut by 4 bases, the J end by 4 bases, with 15 bases between. The CDR3 DNA is TGCGCCAGCAGCCCAGGACCTCCAGGGGCAGATACGCAGTATTTT. This translates into CASSPGPPGADTQYF.

The chain is built from TRBV24-1 and TRBJ1-2; no definite D call. This CDR3 has 12 residues. Germline loops: CDR1 KGHDR, CDR2 SFDVKD. The V and J ends lost 6 bases and 0 bases respectively, with 4 bases between them. CDR3 sequence reads: CATSTPNYGYTF. The CDR3, as DNA: TGTGCCACCAGTACTCCTAACTATGGCTACACCTTC.

This chain links TRBV29-1 with TRBJ1-2; D is uncertain. V lost 3 bases to trimming and J lost 3 bases, with 17 bases between them. This CDR3 is built from 15 residues. CDR1 and CDR2 (germline): SQVTM, ANQGSEA. Here the CDR3 reads CSVEEGFPSYYGYTF. The CDR3 DNA reads as TGCAGCGTTGAGGAGGGTTTTCCGTCGTACTATGGCTACACCTTC.